One sample yielded the 14 T cell receptor beta chains listed below, sequenced in a study of cytomegalovirus exposure and HLA in healthy donors. A multiplex PCR was run with 60 Vbeta primers and 13 Jbeta primers. TCRdb's table, derived via immunoSEQ multiplex PCR, lists solely in-frame clones and lacks some. The data contain 100,000 to 150,000 clones, approximately 78% of them singletons. Sequenced sample: PBMCs. Receptor source: a woman aged 40 to 50 in good health and CMV-seropositive.

V and J are TRBV10-3 and TRBJ2-1; no firm D call. Between the trimmed V and J ends, which lost 11 bases and 7 bases, there was a span of 15 bases. This CDR3 spans 12 amino acids. Germline CDR1 reads ENHRY; CDR2 reads SYGVKD. CDR3: CASSPTGNEQFF. CDR3 nucleotides: TGTGCCTCTTCACCGACTGGGAATGAGCAGTTCTTC.

The V call is TRBV27, the J call TRBJ1-6, with 7 nucleotides matching TRBD1. This CDR3 has 15 residues. Germline CDR1 is MNHEY and CDR2 is SMNVEV (reference sequence). The ends lost 6 bases at V and 6 bases at J; junction bases unmatched: 8. The CDR3 here is CASRIPGQFNSPLHF. As DNA, the CDR3 is TGTGCCAGCAGGATACCGGGACAGTTTAATTCACCCCTCCACTTT.

The J gene is TRBJ1-1, the V gene TRBV5-1, with 8 bases fitting TRBD1. This CDR3 region has 14 residues. Germline V gene lookup returns CDR1 SGHRS and CDR2 YFSETQ. Trimming took 2 bases from V and 1 from J; bases not matched to a gene: 1. The DNA of the CDR3 is TGCGCCAGCAGCTTACAGGGGGGGAACACTGAAGCTTTCTTT. Encoded protein: CASSLQGGNTEAFF. Filled out from reference TRBV5-1 and TRBJ1-1, the complete variable domain reads KAGVTQTPRYLIKTRGQQVTLSCSPISGHRSVSWYQQTPGQGLQFLFEYFSETQRNKGNFPGRFSGRQFSNSRSEMNVSTLELGDSALYLCASSLQGGNTEAFFGQGTRLTVV.

The chain combines TRBV25-1 with TRBJ2-5; 7 bases align to TRBD2. This CDR3 is 13 amino acids long. Germline V gene lookup returns CDR1 MGHDK and CDR2 SYGVNS. J gave up 2 bases and V 7 bases, and 4 bases lay outside the gene matches. The CDR3 spells CASNQGGQETQYF. In DNA, the CDR3 is TGTGCCAGCAACCAGGGAGGGCAAGAGACCCAGTACTTC.

The J gene is TRBJ1-1, the V gene TRBV6-6, with D unresolved. This CDR3 has 12 amino acids. Germline V CDR1 and CDR2: MNHNY, SVGAGI (reference sequence). V lost 6 bases and J 4 bases, leaving 9 bases between the germline ends. CDR3: CASSATGTEAFF. The DNA of the CDR3 is TGTGCCAGCAGCGCAACGGGCACTGAAGCTTTCTTT.

The V and J genes are TRBV9 and TRBJ2-6; tentative D call: TRBD1 (6 bases). Trimming shortened V by 4 bases and J by 1 base, and 9 bases separated the two germline ends. The CDR3 loop spans 15 amino acids. Germline V lookup: CDR1 SGDLS, CDR2 YYNGEE. DNA of the CDR3: TGTGCCAGCAGCAGACAGGCTTCTGGGGCCAACGTCCTGACTTTC. Amino acids: CASSRQASGANVLTF.

The chain employs TRBV4-1 and TRBJ1-1, with D perhaps matching TRBD1 (5 bases). The CDR3 is 14 residues long. V lost 2 bases and J 2 bases, leaving 9 bases between the germline ends. Germline V lookup: CDR1 MGHRA, CDR2 YSYEKL. CDR3 coding DNA: TGCGCCAGCAGCCAACCGGGGGAAAACACTGAAGCTTTCTTT. Amino acid sequence: CASSQPGENTEAFF.

The chain carries TRBV6-5 and TRBJ1-6, with D tentatively TRBD1 (6 bases). The CDR3 is made up of 16 amino acids. The V end was cut by 4 bases, the J end by 9 bases, with 19 bases between. Germline CDR1 is MNHEY and CDR2 is SVGAGI. Here the CDR3 reads CASSFRSQGRGSPLHF. In nucleotides, the CDR3 is TGTGCCAGCAGTTTCAGATCCCAGGGGAGAGGTTCACCCCTCCACTTT.

This chain connects TRBV14 to TRBJ2-7; perhaps TRBD2 as D (6 bases). CDR1 is SGHDN, CDR2 FVKESK, per germline. The CDR3 totals 14 residues. Trimming left V 1 base short and J 3 bases short, with 10 bases between. CDR3 residues: CASSQAGLFYEQYF. CDR3 coding DNA: TGTGCCAGCAGCCAAGCGGGACTTTTCTACGAGCAGTACTTC.

This clone was counted a few times. The chain joins TRBV27 to TRBJ1-5, with D uncertain. The CDR3 runs 15 residues. Germline assignment: CDR1 MNHEY and CDR2 SMNVEV (reference sequence). V lost 5 bases, J lost 7 bases, and 18 bases lay in between. CDR3: CASSLSGGSYQPQHF. CDR3 coding DNA: TGTGCCAGCAGTCTCTCCGGCGGGTCGTACCAGCCCCAGCATTTT.

The count of this clone is one. The chain uses TRBV6-1 and TRBJ1-3; 7 bases agree with TRBD1. CDR3 length equals 15 residues. Germline V CDR1 and CDR2: MNHNS, SASEGT. The V gene end was trimmed by 4 bases and the J gene end by 4 bases; junction bases not matched to a gene: 7. CDR3 bases: TGTGCCAGCAGTGCCGACAGGGAGCTCGGAAACACCATATATTTT. This gives the protein CASSADRELGNTIYF.

Only one count was recorded for this clone. The V gene is TRBV28, the J gene TRBJ2-1; unclear D gene. V was cut by 3 bases and J by 6 bases, with 9 bases left in between. CDR1 is MDHEN, CDR2 SYDVKM, per germline. The CDR3 contains 13 residues. This CDR3 reads CASSFGWSNEQFF. Written as DNA, the CDR3 is TGTGCCAGCAGTTTCGGTTGGAGCAATGAGCAGTTCTTC.

The genes are TRBV10-2 and TRBJ2-2; TRBD1 matches 11 bases. CDR1 and CDR2 from the germline V gene are WSHSY and SAAADI. CDR3 length: 15 residues. V lost 4 bases, J lost 7 bases, and 5 bases stayed unmatched. CDR3 region: CASSGWTGGLGELFF. DNA of the CDR3: TGCGCCAGCAGTGGGTGGACAGGGGGCCTCGGGGAGCTGTTTTTT.

V gene TRBV2 combines with J gene TRBJ2-5; tentative D call: TRBD1 (6 bases). The end of the DNA is better explained by TRBJ2-7, so the J call may be wrong. The CDR3 contains 15 residues. Germline V gene data show CDR1 as SNHLY and CDR2 as FYNNEI. The CDR3 reads CASSYTFDRSYEQYF. The CDR3 DNA sequence: TGTGCCAGCAGTTATACCTTCGACAGGTCCTACGAGCAGTACTTC.